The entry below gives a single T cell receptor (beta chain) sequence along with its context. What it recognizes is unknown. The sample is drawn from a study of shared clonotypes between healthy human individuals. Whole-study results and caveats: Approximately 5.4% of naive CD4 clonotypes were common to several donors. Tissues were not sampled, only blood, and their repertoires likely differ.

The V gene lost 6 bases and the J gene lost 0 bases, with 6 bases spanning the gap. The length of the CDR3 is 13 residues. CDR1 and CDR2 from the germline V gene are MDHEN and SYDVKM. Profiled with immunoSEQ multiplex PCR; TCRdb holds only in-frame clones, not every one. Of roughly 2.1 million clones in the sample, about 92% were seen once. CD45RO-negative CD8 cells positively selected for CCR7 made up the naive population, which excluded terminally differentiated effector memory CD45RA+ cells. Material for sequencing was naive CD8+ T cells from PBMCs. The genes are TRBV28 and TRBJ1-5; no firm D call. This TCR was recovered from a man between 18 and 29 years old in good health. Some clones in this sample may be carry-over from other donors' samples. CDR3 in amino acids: CASRTSSNQPQHF. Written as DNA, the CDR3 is TGTGCCAGCAGAACAAGTAGCAATCAGCCCCAGCATTTT.